The 17 T cell receptor beta chains reported below all come from one sample, sequenced in a study of shared clonotypes between healthy human individuals (dated by TCRdb to about 2020). The receptor library was made with the immunoSEQ multiplex PCR assay. Held by TCRdb, this immuneACCESS table contains in-frame sequences only and omits some clones. Under half of the omission traces to an unresolved V gene where checked; the cause of the rest is unknown. The sample profile shows about 2.1 million clones; roughly 91% of them were found once. The ten largest make up 1.5% to 2% of the sample. CD8 naive samples were obtained by positive selection for CCR7 among CD45RO-negative cells, yielding a CD45RA+CCR7+ population from which TemRA cells were excluded. Input material: naive CD8+ T cells from PBMCs. According to the study, the label for this sample's cell subset or site signals: CD45RA+CCR7+. The receptors shown here come from a man aged 18 to 29 in good health. Some clones in this sample may be carry-over from other donors' samples.

The DNA for the CDR3 is TGTGCCAGCAGCCCCCGCCGGGACTTGGGGCTTAACACAGATACGCAGTATTTT. This sequence encodes CASSPRRDLGLNTDTQYF. The chain couples TRBV11-2 to TRBJ2-3; D is perhaps TRBD2 (6 bases). The CDR3 has 18 amino acids. The germline V gene has CDR1 SGHAT and CDR2 FQNNGV. Deletions cut 5 bases from V and 2 bases from J, with 23 bases between. Complete variable domain (other parts from reference TRBV11-2 and TRBJ2-3): EAGVAQSPRYKIIEKRQSVAFWCNPISGHATLYWYQQILGQGPKLLIQFQNNGVVDDSQLPKDRFSAERLKGVDSTLKIQPAKLEDSAVYLCASSPRRDLGLNTDTQYFGPGTRLTVL.

About this clone: The junction and the germline gene differ at one end; a read error may be behind it. For the CDR3, the DNA is TGTGCCAGCAGCGCCGACAGAAAGTATGGCTACACCTTC. Its protein product is CASSADRKYGYTF. V and J are TRBV4-1 and TRBJ1-2; D perhaps matches TRBD1 (5 bases). CDR3 length: 13 amino acids. Germline CDR1 and CDR2: MGHRA and YSYEKL.

The rearrangement links TRBV11-2 to TRBJ2-3, with 12 positions matching TRBD1. The V gene's germline CDR1 is SGHAT and CDR2 FQNNGV. CDR3 size: 16 residues. Unmatched junction bases numbered 7, after V lost 5 bases and J lost 4 bases. In DNA, the CDR3 is TGTGCCAGCAGCCAGACCGGGACAGGGGGCGCAGATACGCAGTATTTT. Translating it yields CASSQTGTGGADTQYF.

The CDR3 DNA follows: TGCGCCAGCAGCCAAGGGGACTTTAGGGGCTACACCTTC. Encoded protein: CASSQGDFRGYTF. This chain links TRBV4-3 with TRBJ1-2; weak D call: TRBD1 (5 bases). The germline V gene has CDR1 LGHNA and CDR2 YSLEER. This CDR3 comprises 13 residues. With 1 base removed from V and 8 bases from J, the gap between germline ends came to 11 bases.

The chain joins TRBV9 to TRBJ1-2; 9 positions match TRBD1. The CDR3 totals 13 residues. V gave up 0 bases and J gave up 8 bases; unmatched junction bases: 2. Germline CDR1 and CDR2: SGDLS and YYNGEE. The CDR3 nucleotides are TGTGCCAGCAGCGTAGGACAGGGGGGCGGCTACACCTTC. Translation: CASSVGQGGGYTF. The full variable domain, completed using reference TRBV9 and TRBJ1-2, is DSGVTQTPKHLITATGQRVTLRCSPRSGDLSVYWYQQSLDQGLQFLIQYYNGEERAKGNILERFSAQQFPDLHSELNLSSLELGDSALYFCASSVGQGGGYTFGSGTRLTVV.

The chain links TRBV28 to TRBJ1-4; D is unresolved. The CDR3 is made up of 17 amino acids. Per germline, CDR1 MDHEN and CDR2 SYDVKM. Between the trimmed V and J ends, which lost 2 bases and 3 bases, there was a span of 16 bases. CDR3 region: CASSLRAGGPANEKLFF. The DNA for the CDR3 is TGTGCCAGCAGTTTAAGGGCGGGAGGACCGGCTAATGAAAAACTGTTTTTT.

The rearrangement joins TRBV29-1 to TRBJ2-7; tentative D call: TRBD1 (6 bases). With 4 bases removed from V and 2 bases from J, the gap between germline ends came to 9 bases. Germline V CDR1 and CDR2: SQVTM, ANQGSEA. The CDR3 has 12 amino acids. CDR3 residues: CSVGQAAYEQYF. CDR3 nucleotide sequence: TGCAGCGTTGGACAGGCCGCCTACGAGCAGTACTTC.

The chain combines TRBV2 with TRBJ2-3; TRBD2 agrees at 11 bases. CDR1 and CDR2 (germline): SNHLY, FYNNEI. The CDR3 runs 13 residues. DNA of the CDR3: TGTGGCACTAGCGGGAGTCTCGAGGATACGCAGTATTTT. It encodes CGTSGSLEDTQYF. Complete variable domain (other parts from reference TRBV2 and TRBJ2-3): EPEVTQTPSHQVTQMGQEVILRCVPISNHLYFYWYRQILGQKVEFLVSFYNNEISEKSEIFDDQFSVERPDGSNFTLKIRSTKLEDSAMYFCGTSGSLEDTQYFGPGTRLTVL.

The chain couples TRBV27 to TRBJ1-1; tentatively, D is TRBD1 (5 bases). V lost 5 bases to trimming and J lost 4 bases, with 20 bases between them. This CDR3 region has 16 residues. From germline, CDR1 is MNHEY and CDR2 SMNVEV (reference sequence). CDR3 DNA: TGTGCCAGCAGTCCGACGCCTCGGGGGGATGGCACTGAAGCTTTCTTT. Translation gives CASSPTPRGDGTEAFF.

The chain couples TRBV10-2 to TRBJ2-1; the match to TRBD2 covers 12 bases. The junction had 13 bases not matched to a gene; V was cut back by 7 bases and J by 6 bases. The length of the CDR3 is 17 residues. Germline CDR1 WSHSY, CDR2 SAAADI. CDR3: CASTKGLAGPTGNEQFF. CDR3 nucleotides: TGCGCCAGCACCAAAGGACTAGCGGGGCCCACTGGCAATGAGCAGTTCTTC.

This clone appeared a single time. The V gene is TRBV10-3, the J gene TRBJ1-2, with TRBD1 matching over 8 bases. There are 15 residues in the CDR3. V dropped 7 bases and J dropped 3; count of bases not matched to a gene: 10. Germline V CDR1 and CDR2: ENHRY, SYGVKD. As DNA, the CDR3 is TGTGCCATCAAAACAACAGGGGGAAAGGACTATGGCTACACCTTC. Amino acid sequence: CAIKTTGGKDYGYTF.

The rearrangement links TRBV11-2 to TRBJ1-1, with TRBD1 as a possible D gene (5 bases). Germline CDR1 is SGHAT and CDR2 is FQNNGV. This CDR3 is 14 amino acids long. V lost 5 bases, J lost 7 bases, and 17 bases lay in between. The CDR3 spells CASSPRGGSGEAFF. DNA of the CDR3: TGTGCCAGCAGCCCGCGTGGGGGATCGGGTGAAGCTTTCTTT.

The chain links TRBV6-6 to TRBJ2-6; D is unresolved. The CDR3 extends over 16 amino acids. Germline values: CDR1 MNHNY, CDR2 SVGAGI (reference sequence). The V gene lost 4 bases and the J gene lost 1 base, with 11 bases spanning the gap. The DNA of the CDR3 is TGTGCCAGCAGTTTTCAAACTGAGTCTGGGGCCAACGTCCTGACTTTC. As protein: CASSFQTESGANVLTF.

The table lists this clone with a count of one. The chain joins TRBV2 to TRBJ1-1; D may be TRBD1 (5 bases). The length of the CDR3 is 14 residues. CDR1 is SNHLY and CDR2 is FYNNEI in the germline V gene. V gave up 5 bases and J gave up 0 bases, with 10 bases separating them. The CDR3 region has the DNA TGTGCCAGCAGTCAGGGAAGTATGAACACTGAAGCTTTCTTT. Protein product: CASSQGSMNTEAFF.

The chain combines TRBV11-1 with TRBJ2-7; 7 bases fit TRBD2. V lost 5 bases, J lost 0 bases, and 10 bases stayed unmatched. Per germline, CDR1 SGHAT and CDR2 FQDESV (reference sequence). The CDR3 covers 16 residues. CDR3 bases: TGTGCCAGCAGCGGCCTACTAGCGACGAGCTCCTACGAGCAGTACTTC. It yields the protein CASSGLLATSSYEQYF.

The chain has TRBV7-9 and TRBJ2-1; tentatively, D is TRBD2 (6 bases). Germline V gives CDR1 SEHNR, CDR2 FQNEAQ (reference sequence). Between the trimmed V and J ends, which lost 5 bases and 2 bases, there was a span of 13 bases. This CDR3 comprises 15 residues. The CDR3 DNA reads as TGTGCCAGCAGCCCGGGACTCCAACCCTACAATGAGCAGTTCTTC. Translation gives CASSPGLQPYNEQFF.

The rearrangement links TRBV18 to TRBJ1-1, with TRBD1 matching over 9 bases. After removal of 3 bases from V and 4 bases from J, the junction contained 15 bases not matched to a gene. CDR3 size: 18 residues. Germline V gene sequence: CDR1 KGHSH, CDR2 LQKENI. This chain's CDR3 is CASSPRGQGVPLGTEAFF. In nucleotides, the CDR3 is TGTGCCAGCTCACCTAGGGGACAGGGTGTGCCCTTGGGCACTGAAGCTTTCTTT.